The 25 T cell receptor beta chains below come from one sample, sequenced in a study of blood T cell repertoires in COVID-19 (dated by TCRdb to about 2020). Library construction relied on the immunoSEQ multiplex PCR assay. This is the immuneACCESS table as TCRdb keeps it, with only in-frame sequences that have V and J called. A part of the clones is gone; compared with another copy, unresolved V genes explain less than half, and the rest is unexplained. The sample has 200,000 to 250,000 clones on record, approximately 91% of them singletons. Around 6.5% of the sample comes from the top ten. Source material: peripheral blood. The receptor source for this set is a man aged 55-75 years who had recovered from COVID-19.

A remark on this clone: One end of the junction varies from germline; a read error may be responsible. The chain joins TRBV7-2 to TRBJ2-7, with TRBD1 matching 9 bases. This CDR3 has 13 residues. Germline V lookup: CDR1 SGHTA, CDR2 FQGNSA. CDR3 in DNA: TGTGCCAGCAGCTTAAACGCCCGGGACAGGGAGTCATTC. It codes for CASSLNARDRESF.

The rearrangement links TRBV7-2 to TRBJ2-5; perhaps TRBD2 as D (6 bases). Between the trimmed V and J ends, which lost 2 bases and 4 bases, there was a span of 14 bases. This CDR3 has 15 amino acids. Germline CDR1 is SGHTA and CDR2 is FQGNSA. The CDR3 is CASSLRRGRGETQYF. The CDR3 DNA sequence: TGTGCCAGCAGCTTAAGGCGGGGAAGAGGAGAGACCCAGTACTTC.

This chain connects TRBV18 to TRBJ2-1; D not certain. Trimming left V 2 bases short and J 0 bases short, with 11 bases between. The CDR3 contains 16 residues. The germline CDR1 and CDR2 sequences are KGHSH and LQKENI. The CDR3 DNA reads TGTGCCAGCTCACCATATAAGGAGAGCTCCTACAATGAGCAGTTCTTC. This codes for CASSPYKESSYNEQFF.

CDR3 amino acids: CASSLARGNTEAFF. The CDR3, as DNA: TGTGCCAGCAGCTTGGCTAGGGGGAACACTGAAGCTTTCTTT. This chain links TRBV5-4 with TRBJ1-1, with D perhaps matching TRBD1 (5 bases). Germline V gene lookup returns CDR1 SGHNT and CDR2 YYREEE (reference sequence). The V end was cut by 0 bases, the J end by 1 base, with 7 bases between. The CDR3 is 14 residues long.

The V call is TRBV24-1, the J call TRBJ1-1, with 10 bases fitting TRBD1. Losses at the gene ends were 4 bases for V and 1 base for J; bases not matched to a gene: 11. Germline V lookup: CDR1 KGHDR, CDR2 SFDVKD. CDR3 size: 18 residues. The CDR3 reads CATSDSGDRGMANTEAFF. The CDR3, as DNA: TGTGCCACCAGTGACTCCGGGGACAGGGGAATGGCGAACACTGAAGCTTTCTTT.

The genes are TRBV28 and TRBJ1-2; 9 bases map to TRBD1. The germline CDR1 and CDR2 sequences are MDHEN and SYDVKM. V lost 6 bases and J lost 4; bases outside the gene matches: 6. This CDR3 has 14 amino acids. CDR3 protein: CASRPTGGSYGYTF. Written as DNA, the CDR3 is TGTGCCAGCAGACCGACAGGGGGTTCCTATGGCTACACCTTC.

V and J are TRBV21-1 and TRBJ2-5; the table calls TRBD1, which could not be checked here. TRBV21-1 is a listed pseudogene. This CDR3 has 11 residues. The CDR3 is CASSKSTGEYF. The CDR3 bases are TGTGCCAGCAGCAAATCAACAGGGGAATACTTC.

The J gene is TRBJ1-4, the V gene TRBV3-1 (or the pseudogene TRBV3-2); D uncertain. This CDR3 has 12 amino acids. Germline loops: CDR1 LGHDT, CDR2 YNNKEL (reference sequence). Trimming removed 1 base from V and 11 bases from J, with 8 bases in between. Here the CDR3 DNA reads TGTGCCAGCAGCCAAGGTCCCGGGAAACTGTTTTTT. It yields the protein CASSQGPGKLFF.

This chain uses TRBV7-2 with TRBJ2-3; weak D call: TRBD2 (6 bases). Germline V gene sequence: CDR1 SGHTA, CDR2 FQGNSA. Trimming took off 0 bases at V and 5 bases at J, with 12 bases between the two ends. This CDR3 has 15 residues. The CDR3 is CASSLARGGGDTQYF. The DNA for the CDR3 is TGTGCCAGCAGCTTAGCCCGGGGAGGTGGAGATACGCAGTATTTT.

V is TRBV6-1 and J is TRBJ1-2, with D uncertain. The CDR3 has 15 residues. Between the trimmed V and J ends, which lost 0 bases and 5 bases, there was a span of 13 bases. Germline V gene data show CDR1 as MNHNS and CDR2 as SASEGT. The CDR3 sequence: CASSEANVRHYGYTF. The CDR3 DNA is TGTGCCAGCAGTGAAGCGAATGTCAGGCATTATGGCTACACCTTC.

This chain links TRBV7-8 with TRBJ1-2, with 9 nucleotides matching TRBD1. The CDR3 totals 15 residues. V shed 3 bases and J 5 bases; nucleotides not matched to a gene: 7. CDR1 is SGHVS, CDR2 FQNEAQ, per germline. This CDR3 is CASSFYTGGGYGYTF. CDR3 in DNA: TGTGCCAGCAGCTTCTATACAGGGGGCGGATATGGCTACACCTTC.

The J gene is TRBJ2-1, the V gene TRBV2; no firm D call. The V gene's germline CDR1 is SNHLY and CDR2 FYNNEI. Trimming cost V 8 bases and J 8 bases, with 19 bases left between them. The CDR3 is 14 residues long. Here the CDR3 reads CASGSLIGGDEQFF. CDR3 in DNA: TGTGCCAGCGGCTCCCTGATCGGCGGCGATGAGCAGTTCTTC.

This rearrangement joins TRBV7-3 to TRBJ1-1, with a weak D call TRBD1 (5 bases). There are 13 residues in the CDR3. Trimming left V 5 bases short and J 1 base short, with 8 bases between. Germline V CDR1 and CDR2: SGHTA, FQGTGA. The CDR3 nucleotides read TGTGCCAGCAGCGCGCAGGGGAACACTGAAGCTTTCTTT. Translated, it gives CASSAQGNTEAFF. Full variable domain (missing parts from reference TRBV7-3 and TRBJ1-1): GAGVSQTPSNKVTEKGKYVELRCDPISGHTALYWYRQSLGQGPEFLIYFQGTGAADDSGLPNDRFFAVRPEGSVSTLKIQRTERGDSAVYLCASSAQGNTEAFFGQGTRLTVV.

This clone was seen at least ten times. The rearrangement uses TRBV12-3 or TRBV12-4 and TRBJ1-1, with 8 bases that match TRBD1. This CDR3 spans 13 amino acids. V lost 5 bases and J lost 10; bases outside the gene matches: 9. The CDR3 region is CASSHTGGGRAFF. In nucleotides, the CDR3 is TGTGCCAGCAGTCATACAGGGGGAGGAAGAGCTTTCTTT.

V and J are TRBV5-4 and TRBJ1-4; unclear D gene. This CDR3 comprises 15 residues. Trimming left V 4 bases short and J 3 bases short, with 13 bases between. CDR1 is SGHNT and CDR2 is YYREEE in the germline V gene (reference sequence). Here the CDR3 DNA reads TGTGCCAGCAGCGGCTCATGGCAGGCTAATGAAAAACTGTTTTTT. This translates into CASSGSWQANEKLFF.

V usage is TRBV18 and J usage is TRBJ2-7; TRBD2 matches 7 bases. Germline CDR1 is KGHSH and CDR2 is LQKENI. V trimming: 3 bases; J trimming: 0 bases; junction bases outside the gene matches: 8. This CDR3 spans 16 amino acids. CDR3 DNA: TGTGCCAGCTCACCTTTGATGGGCGGGAGCTCCTACGAGCAGTACTTC. Amino acid sequence: CASSPLMGGSSYEQYF.

The chain uses TRBV19 and TRBJ2-2, with 8 nucleotides matching TRBD2. V was pared by 8 bases and J by 4 bases, with 15 bases of the junction left unmatched. There are 17 residues in the CDR3. CDR1 LNHDA and CDR2 SQIVND come from the germline V gene (reference sequence). This chain's CDR3 is CASALLGLAGITGELFF. The CDR3 coding sequence is TGTGCCAGTGCCTTATTGGGGCTAGCGGGCATCACCGGGGAGCTGTTTTTT.

In nucleotides, the CDR3 is TGTGCCAGCAGAGAGTCCGGGACAGGCCCCCAGGGTGGCTACACCTTC. Translated, it gives CASRESGTGPQGGYTF. The chain has TRBV7-9 and TRBJ1-2, with 8 bases aligning to TRBD1. CDR1 is SEHNR, CDR2 FQNEAQ, per germline (reference sequence). The trim removed 6 bases at V and 7 bases at J, leaving 16 bases unmatched. This CDR3 region has 16 residues.

The genes are TRBV12-5 and TRBJ1-2; D may be TRBD1 (5 bases). CDR1 and CDR2 from the germline V gene are LGHNT and FRNRAP. This CDR3 has 15 residues. V was cut by 2 bases and J by 4 bases, with 14 bases left in between. The CDR3 DNA reads as TGTGCTAGTGGTTTGAGTTACGGGACTGGCTATGGCTACACCTTC. It translates to CASGLSYGTGYGYTF.

V and J are TRBV5-4 and TRBJ2-7, with D maybe TRBD2 (6 bases). V gave up 0 bases and J gave up 7 bases, with 14 bases separating them. There are 14 residues in the CDR3. From germline, CDR1 is SGHNT and CDR2 YYREEE (reference sequence). CDR3 amino acids: CASSLVGGEREQYF. The CDR3 DNA reads as TGTGCCAGCAGCTTGGTAGGCGGGGAAAGAGAGCAGTACTTC.

This chain joins TRBV19 and TRBJ2-3, with D possibly being TRBD2 (5 bases). V lost 1 base and J lost 2, with 13 bases in between. The CDR3 spans 16 residues. The germline V gene has CDR1 LNHDA and CDR2 SQIVND (reference sequence). The CDR3 is CASSIVRTGITDTQYF. The CDR3, as DNA: TGTGCCAGTAGTATAGTGCGGACGGGGATCACAGATACGCAGTATTTT.

The chain carries TRBV3-1 (or the pseudogene TRBV3-2) and TRBJ1-5; D remains unclear. The germline V gene encodes CDR1 LGHDT and CDR2 YNNKEL (reference sequence). V was cut by 0 bases and J by 16 bases, with 22 bases left in between. The CDR3 covers 15 residues. DNA for the CDR3: TGTGCCAGCAGCCAAGATCCCTCGTGGGCCTCTAAGCCCCATTTT. This gives the protein CASSQDPSWASKPHF.

The genes are TRBV11-2 and TRBJ1-3; D is ambiguous. Trimming took off 5 bases at V and 11 bases at J, with 13 bases between the two ends. The V gene's germline CDR1 is SGHAT and CDR2 FQNNGV. The length of the CDR3 is 12 residues. Here the CDR3 reads CASSLTRQAIYF. The CDR3, as DNA: TGTGCCAGCAGCCTCACCCGGCAGGCCATATATTTT.

This clone is a singleton in its sample. This chain connects TRBV4-3 to TRBJ1-1, with TRBD1 matching over 8 bases. V shed 0 bases and J 5 bases; nucleotides not matched to a gene: 8. The CDR3 is 16 residues long. Per germline, CDR1 LGHNA and CDR2 YSLEER. The CDR3 sequence: CASSQEPRQGWTEAFF. CDR3 coding DNA: TGCGCCAGCAGCCAAGAACCCCGACAGGGGTGGACTGAAGCTTTCTTT.

The chain carries TRBV5-6 and TRBJ1-5; 11 nucleotides match TRBD1. This CDR3 spans 15 amino acids. Trimming cost V 5 bases and J 6 bases; bases outside gene matches: 7. Germline loops: CDR1 SGHDT, CDR2 YYEEEE. This chain's CDR3 is CASSRTGGGSQPQHF. The CDR3 nucleotides are TGTGCCAGCAGTCGGACAGGGGGCGGCAGTCAGCCCCAGCATTTT. Filled out from reference TRBV5-6 and TRBJ1-5, the complete variable domain reads DAGVTQSPTHLIKTRGQQVTLRCSPKSGHDTVSWYQQALGQGPQFIFQYYEEEERQRGNFPDRFSGHQFPNYSSELNVNALLLGDSALYLCASSRTGGGSQPQHFGDGTRLSIL.